These 23 T cell receptor beta chains were all obtained from the same sample, sequenced in a study of shared clonotypes between healthy human individuals. Clones were sequenced by immunoSEQ multiplex PCR, and TCRdb holds only the in-frame ones, with some missing. The sample has about 1.1 million clones, around 78% seen once; the top ten hold around 0.6%. The material sequenced was memory CD4+ T cells from PBMCs. Subset defined: CD45RA-negative fraction. These receptor sequences come from a man in his late teens or twenties in good health. Some clones in this sample may be carry-over from other donors' samples.

V gene TRBV5-1 combines with J gene TRBJ2-5; D might be TRBD1 (5 bases). The germline gives CDR1 SGHRS, CDR2 YFSETQ. The CDR3 is made up of 14 amino acids. V was cut by 4 bases and J by 4 bases, with 14 bases left in between. The CDR3 DNA sequence: TGCGCCAGCAGCGTGGCAGGGATCGGAGAGACCCAGTACTTC. It encodes CASSVAGIGETQYF.

V and J are TRBV19 and TRBJ1-2; D uncertain. Germline assignment: CDR1 LNHDA and CDR2 SQIVND (reference sequence). V gave up 8 bases and J gave up 7 bases, with 17 bases separating them. The CDR3 spans 13 residues. This chain's CDR3 is CASGMTAPVGYTF. In nucleotides, the CDR3 is TGTGCCAGTGGGATGACGGCCCCGGTTGGCTACACCTTC.

V and J are TRBV28 and TRBJ2-2; D ambiguous. Trimming shortened V by 6 bases and J by 4 bases, and 15 bases separated the two germline ends. CDR1 and CDR2 (germline): MDHEN, SYDVKM. CDR3 length: 15 amino acids. This chain's CDR3 is CASSPGGSPTGELFF. The DNA for the CDR3 is TGTGCCAGCAGCCCAGGCGGCTCTCCCACCGGGGAGCTGTTTTTT. The whole variable domain, filled in from reference TRBV28 and TRBJ2-2, reads DVKVTQSSRYLVKRTGEKVFLECVQDMDHENMFWYRQDPGLGLRLIYFSYDVKMKEKGDIPEGYSVSREKKERFSLILESASTNQTSMYLCASSPGGSPTGELFFGEGSRLTVL.

This clone occurred many times. Distinct nucleotide sequences in the sample also encode this CDR3. This sequence joins TRBV5-4 and TRBJ2-3; 10 bases agree with TRBD2. This CDR3 comprises 16 residues. With 0 bases clipped from V and 0 bases from J, the junction kept 1 base outside the gene matches. Germline-derived CDR1 and CDR2 are SGHNT and YYREEE (reference sequence). The CDR3 sequence is CASSLGLAGSTDTQYF. CDR3 in DNA: TGTGCCAGCAGCTTGGGACTAGCGGGCAGCACAGATACGCAGTATTTT. The whole variable domain, filled in from reference TRBV5-4 and TRBJ2-3, reads ETGVTQSPTHLIKTRGQQVTLRCSSQSGHNTVSWYQQALGQGPQFIFQYYREEENGRGNFPPRFSGLQFPNYSSELNVNALELDDSALYLCASSLGLAGSTDTQYFGPGTRLTVL.

The J gene is TRBJ2-7, the V gene TRBV6-6; 7 bases align to TRBD2. This CDR3 contains 16 residues. V dropped 4 bases and J dropped 0; count of bases not matched to a gene: 9. Germline CDR1 MNHNY, CDR2 SVGAGI (reference sequence). Here the CDR3 reads CASSSGLGPSSYEQYF. The CDR3 bases are TGTGCCAGCAGTTCCGGACTAGGGCCGAGCTCCTACGAGCAGTACTTC.

The CDR3 nucleotides are TGTGCCAGCAGCTTACGGGCAGAGGGTGAAGCTTTCTTT. It yields the protein CASSLRAEGEAFF. The gene calls are TRBV7-3 and TRBJ1-1, with unresolved D. Germline V lookup: CDR1 SGHTA, CDR2 FQGTGA. V lost 2 bases, J lost 7 bases, and 11 bases lay in between. The CDR3 consists of 13 residues.

The chain combines TRBV7-2 with TRBJ2-1, with a weak D call TRBD2 (6 bases). V gave up 6 bases and J gave up 2 bases, with 14 bases separating them. The CDR3 has 15 amino acids. Germline lookup yields CDR1 SGHTA and CDR2 FQGNSA. The CDR3 DNA sequence: TGTGCCAGCAGTACCCCAGCGGGCCCCTACAATGAGCAGTTCTTC. It codes for CASSTPAGPYNEQFF.

The chain links TRBV2 to TRBJ1-1, with D perhaps matching TRBD1 (5 bases). V was clipped by 6 bases and J by 5 bases, with 13 bases between them. Germline CDR1 SNHLY, CDR2 FYNNEI. The CDR3 is 13 amino acids. The CDR3 sequence is CASRIGVWTEAFF. DNA for the CDR3: TGTGCCAGCAGAATAGGGGTGTGGACTGAAGCTTTCTTT.

This chain links TRBV18 with TRBJ2-7; 8 bases line up with TRBD2. Germline V gene sequence: CDR1 KGHSH, CDR2 LQKENI. The CDR3 has 14 amino acids. Losses at the gene ends were 6 bases for V and 6 bases for J; bases not matched to a gene: 10. The DNA for the CDR3 is TGTGCCAGCTCCAGGACTAGCCGCGGTTCCGAGCAGTACTTC. The encoded protein is CASSRTSRGSEQYF.

V and J are TRBV7-8 and TRBJ1-2; D may be TRBD1 (5 bases). The CDR3 totals 17 residues. The germline V and J ends were trimmed by 5 bases and 5 bases, with 24 bases remaining between them. From germline, CDR1 is SGHVS and CDR2 FQNEAQ. In DNA, the CDR3 is TGTGCCAGCAGCCCGGACGTTATTGAGGGGAGGGCTTATGGCTACACCTTC. The encoded protein is CASSPDVIEGRAYGYTF.

CDR3 coding DNA: TGTGCCAGCAGCTTGACAGGGGGCGGGTACGAGCAGTACTTC. Translated, it gives CASSLTGGGYEQYF. This chain joins TRBV5-4 and TRBJ2-7, with TRBD1 identical over 9 bases. Germline loops: CDR1 SGHNT, CDR2 YYREEE (reference sequence). This CDR3 has 14 amino acids. The ends lost 1 base at V and 4 bases at J; junction bases unmatched: 3.

Only one count was recorded for this clone. The same CDR3 also results from other DNA sequences found in this sample. The chain recombines TRBV6-5 with TRBJ1-2; 9 bases are a match to TRBD1. Germline CDR1 reads MNHEY; CDR2 reads SVGAGI. With 4 bases clipped from V and 5 bases from J, the junction kept 5 bases outside the gene matches. The CDR3 has 14 amino acids. The CDR3 here is CASSSGQGTYGYTF. CDR3 DNA sequence: TGTGCCAGCAGTTCGGGACAGGGAACATATGGCTACACCTTC.

This clone showed up just once. The gene calls are TRBV4-1 and TRBJ1-1, with D uncertain. Looked up from germline, CDR1 is MGHRA and CDR2 is YSYEKL. The V end lost 3 bases, the J end lost 11 bases, and 19 bases lay between the germline ends. The CDR3 is 14 residues long. As DNA, the CDR3 is TGCGCCAGCAGCCAGATGGGGTCAGCCACTCGGGCTTTCTTT. Amino acid sequence: CASSQMGSATRAFF.

This chain links TRBV18 with TRBJ2-1; perhaps TRBD1 as D (6 bases). Trimming took off 3 bases at V and 10 bases at J, with 22 bases between the two ends. The CDR3 is 16 amino acids. The germline V gene encodes CDR1 KGHSH and CDR2 LQKENI. The chain's CDR3 is CASSPTGTGPSGEQFF. The DNA of the CDR3 is TGTGCCAGCTCACCGACCGGTACAGGGCCTTCTGGGGAGCAGTTCTTC.

In this sample, this clone turned up a few times. The J gene is TRBJ1-5, the V gene TRBV27; unclear D gene. The V gene's germline CDR1 is MNHEY and CDR2 SMNVEV (reference sequence). V was pared by 4 bases and J by 16 bases, with 17 bases between. This CDR3 comprises 12 residues. This chain's CDR3 is CASSSGSLTTHF. The CDR3 DNA reads as TGTGCCAGCAGTTCTGGGAGCCTTACTACACATTTT.

This chain links TRBV19 with TRBJ2-2; D ambiguous. V lost 4 bases, J lost 7 bases, and 10 bases lay in between. The CDR3 has 13 residues. The germline CDR1 and CDR2 sequences are LNHDA and SQIVND (reference sequence). Here the CDR3 reads CASSTSPVGELFF. The CDR3 DNA reads TGTGCCAGTAGTACCTCCCCAGTCGGGGAGCTGTTTTTT.

The V call is TRBV25-1, the J call TRBJ1-1; the match to TRBD1 covers 7 bases. After removal of 10 bases from V and 1 base from J, the junction contained 6 bases not matched to a gene. The CDR3 loop spans 13 amino acids. Germline CDR1 is MGHDK and CDR2 is SYGVNS. CDR3 sequence reads: CAKDRTSNTEAFF. The CDR3 DNA reads TGTGCCAAGGACAGGACATCGAACACTGAAGCTTTCTTT.

The CDR3 is CASSRGRDREQYF. The CDR3 DNA is TGTGCCAGCAGCCGAGGGAGGGATCGGGAGCAGTACTTC. The chain uses TRBV7-2 and TRBJ2-7; TRBD2 aligns across 7 bases. V lost 5 bases and J lost 7; bases outside the gene matches: 8. The germline V gene has CDR1 SGHTA and CDR2 FQGNSA. This CDR3 spans 13 amino acids.

This clone was seen many times. V and J are TRBV27 and TRBJ2-1; 8 bases are a match to TRBD1. The CDR3 runs 16 residues. Germline CDR1 and CDR2: MNHEY and SMNVEV (reference sequence). With 4 bases clipped from V and 0 bases from J, the junction kept 5 bases outside the gene matches. Here the CDR3 reads CASSSWTGSSYNEQFF. Here the CDR3 DNA reads TGTGCCAGCAGTTCATGGACAGGGAGCTCCTACAATGAGCAGTTCTTC.

This chain links TRBV15 with TRBJ1-2; D possibly corresponds to TRBD1 (6 bases). Trimming removed 0 bases at V and 6 bases at J, with 14 bases between. The CDR3 spans 15 residues. Germline V gene lookup returns CDR1 LNHNV and CDR2 YYDKDF (reference sequence). As DNA, the CDR3 is TGTGCCACCAGCAGAGATTCGAGTACAGGGCATGGCTACACCTTC. As protein: CATSRDSSTGHGYTF.

The CDR3 loop reads CASSPLQRDEQFF. CDR3 nucleotides: TGCGCCAGCAGCCCACTCCAGAGGGATGAGCAGTTCTTC. The rearrangement links TRBV5-1 to TRBJ2-1, with TRBD2 as a possible D gene (5 bases). The germline V gene has CDR1 SGHRS and CDR2 YFSETQ. CDR3 size: 13 residues. Trimming left V 4 bases short and J 8 bases short, with 13 bases between. Looking up the rest from reference TRBV5-1 and TRBJ2-1 gives the full variable domain: KAGVTQTPRYLIKTRGQQVTLSCSPISGHRSVSWYQQTPGQGLQFLFEYFSETQRNKGNFPGRFSGRQFSNSRSEMNVSTLELGDSALYLCASSPLQRDEQFFGPGTRLTVL.

This sequence joins TRBV7-7 and TRBJ2-2; D tentatively reads TRBD1 or TRBD2 (5 bases each). CDR3 size: 16 residues. V dropped 2 bases and J dropped 0 bases, with 10 bases sitting between them. Germline loops: CDR1 SSHAT, CDR2 FNYEAQ (reference sequence). For the CDR3, the DNA is TGTGCCAGCAGCTTAATGGGACCACCGAACACCGGGGAGCTGTTTTTT. It translates to CASSLMGPPNTGELFF.

On this clone itself: The sample contains more than one DNA sequence encoding this CDR3. V usage is TRBV11-3 and J usage is TRBJ1-1; the D is unclear. Germline V gene data show CDR1 as SGHNT and CDR2 as YENEEA. Trimming took off 2 bases at V and 2 bases at J, with 6 bases between the two ends. The CDR3 length is 13 residues. CDR3 residues: CASSLQSNTEAFF. CDR3 coding DNA: TGTGCCAGCAGCTTACAGAGTAACACTGAAGCTTTCTTT.